This T cell receptor beta chain emerged from a study of T cells after yellow fever vaccination. This clonotype was seen ten or more times. This CDR3 comprises 15 residues. V lost 8 bases and J 0 bases, leaving 14 bases between the germline ends. Germline V CDR1 and CDR2: LNHNV, YYDKDF (reference sequence). By 5'RACE template switching, TCR cDNA was produced, with a universal primer site and UMIs added in the process. Via MiXCR, TCRdb re-called the 5' RACE reads, giving one row per CDR3 protein. The data hold about 580,000 distinct CDR3 sequences, with about a sixth observed a single time. The origin of this receptor is a man in his late teens or twenties who received the YFV17D yellow fever vaccine. Specimen: PBMCs, collected around 5 days after the first yellow fever vaccination. The chain couples TRBV15 to TRBJ2-1, with unresolved D. The CDR3 coding sequence is TGTGCCACCGGTCAAGGTGTAAGCTCCTACAATGAGCAGTTCTTC. It specifies CATGQGVSSYNEQFF. Full variable domain (missing parts from reference TRBV15 and TRBJ2-1): DAMVIQNPRYQVTQFGKPVTLSCSQTLNHNVMYWYQQKSSQAPKLLFHYYDKDFNNEADTPDNFQSRRPNTSFCFLDIRSPGLGDTAMYLCATGQGVSSYNEQFFGPGTRLTVL.